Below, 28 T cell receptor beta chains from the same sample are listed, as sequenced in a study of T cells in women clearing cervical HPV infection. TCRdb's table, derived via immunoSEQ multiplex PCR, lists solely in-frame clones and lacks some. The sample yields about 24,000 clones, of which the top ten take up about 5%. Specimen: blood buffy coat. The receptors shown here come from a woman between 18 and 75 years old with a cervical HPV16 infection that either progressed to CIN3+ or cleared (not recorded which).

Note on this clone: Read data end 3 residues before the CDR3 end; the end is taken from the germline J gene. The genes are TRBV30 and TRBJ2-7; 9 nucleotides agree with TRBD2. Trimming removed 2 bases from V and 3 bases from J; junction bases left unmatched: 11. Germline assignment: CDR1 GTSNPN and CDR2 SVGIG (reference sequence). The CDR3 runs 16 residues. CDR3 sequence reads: CAWSSLHSGRNYEQYF. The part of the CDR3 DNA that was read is TGTGCCTGGAGTTCCTTACATAGCGGGAGAAACTACGAG.

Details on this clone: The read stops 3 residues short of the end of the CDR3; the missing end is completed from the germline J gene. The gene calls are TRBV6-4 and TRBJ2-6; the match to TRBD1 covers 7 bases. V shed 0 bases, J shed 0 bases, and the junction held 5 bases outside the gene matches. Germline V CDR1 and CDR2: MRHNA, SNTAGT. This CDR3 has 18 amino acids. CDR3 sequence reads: CASSDSRQGSSGANVLTF. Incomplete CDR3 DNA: TGTGCCAGCAGTGACTCGCGACAGGGAAGCTCTGGGGCCAACGTC.

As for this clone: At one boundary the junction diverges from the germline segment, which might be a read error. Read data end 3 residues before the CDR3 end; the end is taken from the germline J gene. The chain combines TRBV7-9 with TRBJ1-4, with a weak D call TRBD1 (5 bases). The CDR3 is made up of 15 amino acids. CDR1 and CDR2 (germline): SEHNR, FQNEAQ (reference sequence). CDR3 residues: CASTLTGGRDSPLFF. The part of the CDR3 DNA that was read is TGTGCCAGCACCTTAACCGGGGGGAGAGATTCACCA. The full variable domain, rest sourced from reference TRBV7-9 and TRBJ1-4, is DTGVSQNPRHKITKRGQNVTFRCDPISEHNRLYWYRQTLGQGPEFLTYFQNEAQLEKSRLLSDRFSAERPKGSFSTLEIQRTEQGDSAMYLCASTLTGGRDSPLFFGSGTQLSVL.

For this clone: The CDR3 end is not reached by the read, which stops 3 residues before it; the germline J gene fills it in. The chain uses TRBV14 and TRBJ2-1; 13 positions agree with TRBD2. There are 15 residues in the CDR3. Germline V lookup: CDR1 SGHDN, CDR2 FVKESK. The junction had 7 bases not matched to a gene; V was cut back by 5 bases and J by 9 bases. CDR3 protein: CASSMGLAGLGEQFF. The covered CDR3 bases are TGTGCCAGCAGCATGGGACTAGCGGGGTTAGGTGAG.

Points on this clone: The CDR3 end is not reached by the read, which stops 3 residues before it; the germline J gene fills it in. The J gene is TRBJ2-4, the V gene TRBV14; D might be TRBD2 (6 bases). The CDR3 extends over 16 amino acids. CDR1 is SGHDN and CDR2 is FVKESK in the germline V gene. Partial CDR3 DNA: TGTGCCAGCAGCCAAAGTCCCCGCACTAGCTTAGGGACT. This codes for CASSQSPRTSLGT. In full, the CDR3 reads CASSQSPRTSLGTQYF.

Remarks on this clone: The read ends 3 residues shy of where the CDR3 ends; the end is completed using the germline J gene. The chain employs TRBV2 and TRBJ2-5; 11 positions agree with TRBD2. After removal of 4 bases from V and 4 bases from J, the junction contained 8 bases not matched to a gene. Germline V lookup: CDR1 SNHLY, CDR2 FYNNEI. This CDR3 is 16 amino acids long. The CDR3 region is CASSVGSSGGIETQYF. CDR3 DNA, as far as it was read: TGTGCCAGCAGTGTCGGGTCTAGCGGGGGGATAGAGACC.

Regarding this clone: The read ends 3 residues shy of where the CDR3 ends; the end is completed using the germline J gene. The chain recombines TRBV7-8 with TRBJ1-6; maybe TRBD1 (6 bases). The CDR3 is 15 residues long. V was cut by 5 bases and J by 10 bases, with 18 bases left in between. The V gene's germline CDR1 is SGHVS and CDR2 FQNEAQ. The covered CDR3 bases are TGTGCCAGCAGCGCCGAGACAGGCACGGGATCACCC. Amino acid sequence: CASSAETGTGSP. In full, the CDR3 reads CASSAETGTGSPLHF.

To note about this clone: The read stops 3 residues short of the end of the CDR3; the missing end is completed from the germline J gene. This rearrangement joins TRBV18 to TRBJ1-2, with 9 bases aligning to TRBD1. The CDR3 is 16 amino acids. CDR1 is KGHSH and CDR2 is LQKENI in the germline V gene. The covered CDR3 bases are TGTGCCAGCTCACTATCTCCACCGGGACAGGGCCACGAC. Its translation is CASSLSPPGQGHD. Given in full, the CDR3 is CASSLSPPGQGHDYTF.

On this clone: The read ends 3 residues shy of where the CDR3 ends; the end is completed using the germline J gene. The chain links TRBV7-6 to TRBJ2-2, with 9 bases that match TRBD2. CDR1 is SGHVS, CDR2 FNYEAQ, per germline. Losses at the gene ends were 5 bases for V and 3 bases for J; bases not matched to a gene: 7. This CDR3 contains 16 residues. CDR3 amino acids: CASSALAGADTGELFF. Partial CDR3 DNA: TGTGCCAGCAGCGCGTTAGCGGGAGCGGACACCGGGGAG.

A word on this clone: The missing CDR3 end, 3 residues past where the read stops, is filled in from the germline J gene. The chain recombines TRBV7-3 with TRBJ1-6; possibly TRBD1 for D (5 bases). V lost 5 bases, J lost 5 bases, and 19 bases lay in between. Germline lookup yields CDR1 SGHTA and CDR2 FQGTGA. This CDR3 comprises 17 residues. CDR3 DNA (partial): TGTGCCAGCAGCCTGAATTCCCTCGCGACAGATAATTCACCC. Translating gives CASSLNSLATDNSP. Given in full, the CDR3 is CASSLNSLATDNSPLHF.

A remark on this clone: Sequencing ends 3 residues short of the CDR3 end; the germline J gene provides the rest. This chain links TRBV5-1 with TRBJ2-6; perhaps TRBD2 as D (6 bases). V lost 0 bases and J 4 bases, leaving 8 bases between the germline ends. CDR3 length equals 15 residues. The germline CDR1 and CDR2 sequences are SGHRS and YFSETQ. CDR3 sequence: CASSLGGVGANVLTF. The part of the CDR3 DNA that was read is TGCGCCAGCAGCTTGGGCGGGGTCGGGGCCAACGTC.

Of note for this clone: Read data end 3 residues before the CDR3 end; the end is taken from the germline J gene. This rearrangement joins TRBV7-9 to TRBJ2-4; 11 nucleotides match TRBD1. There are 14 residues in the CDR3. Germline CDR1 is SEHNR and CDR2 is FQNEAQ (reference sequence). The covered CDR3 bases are TGTGCCAGCAGCCGAAGGGACAGGGGGTATGGT. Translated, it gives CASSRRDRGYG. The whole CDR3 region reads CASSRRDRGYGQYF.

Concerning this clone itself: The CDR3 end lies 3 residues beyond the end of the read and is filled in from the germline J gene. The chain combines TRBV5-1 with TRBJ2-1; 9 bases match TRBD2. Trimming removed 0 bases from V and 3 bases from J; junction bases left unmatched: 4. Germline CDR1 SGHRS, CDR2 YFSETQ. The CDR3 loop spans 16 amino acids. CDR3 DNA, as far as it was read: TGCGCCAGCAGCTTGGAGGTAGCGGGAGTCTACAATGAG. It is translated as CASSLEVAGVYNE. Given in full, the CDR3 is CASSLEVAGVYNEQFF.

The covered CDR3 bases are TGTGCCAGCAGCTCCGGAGGGCTCTCTGAA. Residues: CASSSGGLSE. The CDR3 in its entirety is CASSSGGLSEAFF. V is TRBV11-3 and J is TRBJ1-1; D gene unclear. The read finishes 3 residues shy of the CDR3 end, and the germline J gene is used to complete it. This CDR3 has 13 amino acids. Germline assignment: CDR1 SGHNT and CDR2 YENEEA. Trimming stripped 4 bases from V and 6 bases from J, with 12 bases between.

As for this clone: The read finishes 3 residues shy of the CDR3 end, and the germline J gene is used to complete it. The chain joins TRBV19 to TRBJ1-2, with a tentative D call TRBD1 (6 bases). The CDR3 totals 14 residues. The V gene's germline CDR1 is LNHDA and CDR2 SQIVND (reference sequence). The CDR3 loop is CASVLAGGHNDYTF. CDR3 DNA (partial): TGTGCCAGCGTACTAGCGGGGGGGCACAATGAC.

Incomplete CDR3 DNA: TGTGCCAGCAGCACAGGGGCTTTTAATTCACCA. This sequence encodes CASSTGAFNSP. The CDR3 in full is CASSTGAFNSPLFF. The V call is TRBV2, the J call TRBJ1-4; TRBD1 aligns across 7 bases. The CDR3 extends 3 residues past the end of the read, so its final part is completed from the germline J gene. Looked up from germline, CDR1 is SNHLY and CDR2 is FYNNEI. The CDR3 length is 14 residues.

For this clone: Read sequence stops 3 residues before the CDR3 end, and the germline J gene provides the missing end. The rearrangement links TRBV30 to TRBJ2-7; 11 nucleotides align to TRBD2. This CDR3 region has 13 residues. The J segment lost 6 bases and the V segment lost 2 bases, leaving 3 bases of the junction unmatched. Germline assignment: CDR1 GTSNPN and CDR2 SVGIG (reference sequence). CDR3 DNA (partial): TGTGCCTGGAGTAGACTAGCGGGACTCGAG. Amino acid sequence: CAWSRLAGLE. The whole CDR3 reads CAWSRLAGLEQYF.

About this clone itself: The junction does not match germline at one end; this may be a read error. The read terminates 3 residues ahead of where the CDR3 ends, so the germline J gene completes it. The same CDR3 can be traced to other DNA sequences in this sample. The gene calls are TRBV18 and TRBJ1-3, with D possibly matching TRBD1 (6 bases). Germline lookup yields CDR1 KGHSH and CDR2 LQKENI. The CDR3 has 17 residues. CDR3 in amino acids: CASSYRQADNLGNTIYF. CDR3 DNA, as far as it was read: TGTGCCAGCTCGTACAGACAGGCCGACAATCTTGGAAACACT.

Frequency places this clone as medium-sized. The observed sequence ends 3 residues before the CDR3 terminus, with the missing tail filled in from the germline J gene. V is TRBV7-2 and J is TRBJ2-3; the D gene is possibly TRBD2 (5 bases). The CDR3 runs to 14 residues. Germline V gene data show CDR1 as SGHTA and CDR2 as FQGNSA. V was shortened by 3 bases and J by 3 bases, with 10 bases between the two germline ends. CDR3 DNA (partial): TGTGCCAGCAGCTTGGAGCGGAAGACAGATACG. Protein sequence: CASSLERKTDT. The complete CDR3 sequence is CASSLERKTDTQYF.

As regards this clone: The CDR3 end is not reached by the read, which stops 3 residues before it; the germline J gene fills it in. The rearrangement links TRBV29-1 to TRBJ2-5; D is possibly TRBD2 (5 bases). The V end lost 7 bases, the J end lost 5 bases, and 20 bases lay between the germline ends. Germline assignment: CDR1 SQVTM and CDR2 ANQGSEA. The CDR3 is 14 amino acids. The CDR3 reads CSAGPDSRGETQYF. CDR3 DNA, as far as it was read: TGCAGCGCCGGGCCGGACTCCAGAGGTGAGACC.

The CDR3 sequence is CASSQPDRGVGSNQPQHF. Incomplete CDR3 DNA: TGCGCCAGCAGCCAACCCGACAGGGGGGTCGGTAGCAATCAGCCC. The chain has TRBV4-1 and TRBJ1-5, with TRBD1 matching 9 bases. The CDR3 end is not reached by the read, which stops 3 residues before it; the germline J gene fills it in. CDR3 length: 18 residues. The germline CDR1 and CDR2 sequences are MGHRA and YSYEKL. V was clipped by 2 bases and J by 0 bases; unmatched bases: 8.

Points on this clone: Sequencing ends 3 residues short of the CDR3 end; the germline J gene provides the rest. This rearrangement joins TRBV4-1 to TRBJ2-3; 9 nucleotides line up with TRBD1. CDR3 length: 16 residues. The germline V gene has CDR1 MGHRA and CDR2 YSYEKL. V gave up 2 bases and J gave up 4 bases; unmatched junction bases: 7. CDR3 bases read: TGCGCCAGCAGCCAACCGTACAGGGGGCGAGCAGATACG. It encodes CASSQPYRGRADT. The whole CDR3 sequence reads CASSQPYRGRADTQYF.

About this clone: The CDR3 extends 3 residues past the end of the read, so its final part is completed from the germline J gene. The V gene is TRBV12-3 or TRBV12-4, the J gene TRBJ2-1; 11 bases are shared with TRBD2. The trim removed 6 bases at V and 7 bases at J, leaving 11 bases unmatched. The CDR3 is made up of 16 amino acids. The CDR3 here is CASSPTSGSGGNEQFF. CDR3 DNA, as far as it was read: TGTGCCAGCAGCCCTACTAGCGGGAGCGGTGGTAATGAG.

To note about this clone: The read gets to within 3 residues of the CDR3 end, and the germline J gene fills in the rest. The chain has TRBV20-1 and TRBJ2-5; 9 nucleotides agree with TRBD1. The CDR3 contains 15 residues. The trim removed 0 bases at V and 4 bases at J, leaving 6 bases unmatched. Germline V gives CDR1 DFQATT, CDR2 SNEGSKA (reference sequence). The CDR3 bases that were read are TGCAGTGCTAGAGATTCACAGGGGGCGGGAGAGACC. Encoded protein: CSARDSQGAGET. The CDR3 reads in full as CSARDSQGAGETQYF.

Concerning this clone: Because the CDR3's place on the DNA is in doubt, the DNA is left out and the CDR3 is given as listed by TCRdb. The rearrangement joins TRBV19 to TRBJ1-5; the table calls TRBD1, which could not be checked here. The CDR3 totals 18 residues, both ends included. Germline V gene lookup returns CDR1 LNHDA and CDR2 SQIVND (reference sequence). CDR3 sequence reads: CASTSGEGRARFYQPQHF.

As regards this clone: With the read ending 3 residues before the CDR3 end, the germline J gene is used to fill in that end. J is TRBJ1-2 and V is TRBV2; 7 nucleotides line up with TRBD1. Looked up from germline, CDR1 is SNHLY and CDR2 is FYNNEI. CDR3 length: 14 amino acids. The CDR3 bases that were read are TGTGCCAGCAGCCCCCGGACAGGTTACAATGAC. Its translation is CASSPRTGYND. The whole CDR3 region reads CASSPRTGYNDYTF.

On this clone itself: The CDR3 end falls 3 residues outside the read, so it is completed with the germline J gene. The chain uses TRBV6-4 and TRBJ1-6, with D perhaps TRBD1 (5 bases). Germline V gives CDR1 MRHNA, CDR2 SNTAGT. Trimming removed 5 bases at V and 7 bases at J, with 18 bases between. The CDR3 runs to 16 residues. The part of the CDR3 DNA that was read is TGTGCCAGCAGTCCCGAATCGAGGGAGGGGAATTCACCC. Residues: CASSPESREGNSP. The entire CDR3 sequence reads CASSPESREGNSPLHF.

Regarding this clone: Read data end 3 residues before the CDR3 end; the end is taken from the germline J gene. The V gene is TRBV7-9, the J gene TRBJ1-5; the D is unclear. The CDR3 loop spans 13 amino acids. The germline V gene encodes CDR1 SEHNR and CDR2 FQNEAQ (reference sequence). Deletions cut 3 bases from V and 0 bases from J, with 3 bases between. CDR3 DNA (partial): TGTGCCAGCAGCTTTTATAGCAATCAGCCC. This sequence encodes CASSFYSNQP. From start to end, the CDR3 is CASSFYSNQPQHF.